What follows are 21 T cell receptor beta chains derived from one specimen sequenced in a study of T cells in Graves' hyperthyroidism and ophthalmopathy. There were TCR beta CDR3 regions amplified from RNA transcripts. First-round RT-PCR with HTBI primers amplified the TCR CDR3 region. TCRdb passed the multiplex PCR reads through MiXCR, listing each CDR3 protein once. Of 490,000 or so distinct CDR3 sequences listed, about 22% are singletons. The sequencing sample was made of blood. The receptors shown here come from a woman in her 70s with Graves' ophthalmopathy.

CDR3 nucleotide sequence: TGTGCCAGCTCACCACGTGCCCCCGGGACCTTGGGAGAAAAACTGTTTTTT. Translated: CASSPRAPGTLGEKLFF. The chain employs TRBV18 and TRBJ1-4; weak D call: TRBD1 (5 bases). The ends were cut back, 1 base at V and 8 bases at J, with 20 bases in the middle. This CDR3 is built from 17 residues. Germline loops: CDR1 KGHSH, CDR2 LQKENI.

This chain uses TRBV10-1 with TRBJ2-7, with 7 bases aligning to TRBD2. Germline loops: CDR1 WNHNN, CDR2 SYGVQD (reference sequence). J lost 0 bases, V lost 5 bases, and 10 bases had no gene match. The CDR3 totals 16 residues. CDR3 sequence: CASSRGSGKSSYEQYF. The DNA of the CDR3 is TGCGCCAGCAGTCGAGGGAGCGGGAAGAGCTCCTACGAGCAGTACTTC.

This clonotype was recorded at least ten times. The chain links TRBV12-3 or TRBV12-4 to TRBJ2-7, with no clear D. V dropped 3 bases and J dropped 5 bases, with 11 bases sitting between them. The CDR3 contains 13 residues. The CDR3 loop is CASSLSGINEQYF. In nucleotides, the CDR3 is TGTGCCAGCAGTTTGTCGGGTATAAACGAGCAGTACTTC.

The chain recombines TRBV28 with TRBJ2-1; TRBD1 agrees at 12 bases. With 5 bases clipped from V and 4 bases from J, the junction kept 9 bases outside the gene matches. CDR3 length: 17 residues. In germline, CDR1 is MDHEN, CDR2 SYDVKM. CDR3 amino acids: CASSPGQGASLYNEQFF. The CDR3 DNA reads TGTGCCAGCAGTCCGGGACAGGGGGCCTCCCTTTACAATGAGCAGTTCTTC.

This clonotype was detected a few times. This chain joins TRBV3-1 and TRBJ2-2, with a tentative D call TRBD2 (6 bases). This CDR3 spans 15 amino acids. CDR1 and CDR2 from the germline V gene are LGHDT and YNNKEL (reference sequence). Trimming removed 4 bases at V and 6 bases at J, with 15 bases between. This CDR3 reads CASSPILPGAGELFF. For the CDR3, the DNA is TGTGCCAGCAGCCCAATTTTGCCGGGGGCCGGGGAGCTGTTTTTT.

This clonotype was seen only a few times. V gene TRBV12-3 or TRBV12-4 combines with J gene TRBJ1-2, with D unclear. The V gene lost 8 bases and the J gene lost 6 bases, with 10 bases spanning the gap. The CDR3 has 11 amino acids. In DNA, the CDR3 is TGTGCCAGCGGAGATGCAAATGGCTACACCTTC. Translating it yields CASGDANGYTF.

The chain carries TRBV29-1 and TRBJ1-4; TRBD1 matches 7 bases. The junction had 5 bases not matched to a gene; V was cut back by 5 bases and J by 2 bases. The CDR3 spans 14 residues. Per the germline V gene, CDR1 is SQVTM and CDR2 is ANQGSEA. The CDR3 spells CSVYQGGTNEKLFF. CDR3 nucleotide sequence: TGCAGCGTTTACCAGGGGGGGACTAATGAAAAACTGTTTTTT.

The CDR3 loop reads CSARGKGLEQYF. The CDR3 region has the DNA TGCAGTGCGAGGGGGAAGGGACTCGAGCAGTACTTC. This chain uses TRBV20-1 with TRBJ2-7; tentatively, D is TRBD1 or TRBD2 (6 bases each). This CDR3 contains 12 residues. The V end lost 6 bases, the J end lost 6 bases, and 15 bases lay between the germline ends. Germline V CDR1 and CDR2: DFQATT, SNEGSKA (reference sequence).

A word on this clonotype: A single base separates this from a much larger clone, so it may be a read error. This chain connects TRBV6-8 to TRBJ1-2; D unclear. CDR1 is MNHGY, CDR2 SAAAGT, per germline. The germline V and J ends were trimmed by 2 bases and 0 bases, with 22 bases remaining between them. The CDR3 is made up of 19 amino acids. The CDR3: CASSYPQVGRRKANYGYTF. DNA of the CDR3: TGTGCCAGCAGTTACCCGCAGGTCGGACGGCGCAAAGCTAACTATGGCTACACCTTC.

This clonotype has ten or more counts. The rearrangement uses TRBV11-3 and TRBJ2-1, with D maybe TRBD1 (5 bases). Germline lookup yields CDR1 SGHNT and CDR2 YENEEA. CDR3 length equals 13 residues. The V end was cut by 3 bases, the J end by 7 bases, with 10 bases between. CDR3 sequence (DNA): TGTGCCAGCAGCTTCGACAGAGAGAATGAGCAGTTCTTC. Translating it yields CASSFDRENEQFF.

This clonotype was observed a few times. The genes are TRBV6-4 and TRBJ2-3; 9 nucleotides line up with TRBD2. V was pared by 4 bases and J by 7 bases, with 9 bases of the junction left unmatched. The CDR3 has 15 amino acids. Per germline, CDR1 MRHNA and CDR2 SNTAGT. CDR3 DNA: TGTGCCAGCAGTGTTGATAGCGGGAGTATGAATACGCAGTATTTT. It codes for CASSVDSGSMNTQYF.

This clonotype was detected only a few times. The rearrangement joins TRBV28 to TRBJ2-1; the match to TRBD2 covers 9 bases. CDR3 length: 17 amino acids. The V and J ends lost 6 bases and 9 bases, in that order; junction bases with no gene match: 18. Germline V gives CDR1 MDHEN, CDR2 SYDVKM. The CDR3 here is CASSPGSLAGIRGEQFF. CDR3 in DNA: TGTGCCAGCAGCCCAGGATCTCTAGCGGGAATCCGGGGTGAGCAGTTCTTC.

The chain has TRBV20-1 and TRBJ2-1, with 8 bases identical to TRBD2. Germline CDR1 is DFQATT and CDR2 is SNEGSKA (reference sequence). Trimming removed 5 bases from V and 4 bases from J; junction bases left unmatched: 7. The CDR3 loop spans 14 amino acids. CDR3 DNA sequence: TGCAGTGCTCCAAGGCAGCGGGAGTACAATGAGCAGTTCTTC. Its translation is CSAPRQREYNEQFF.

The genes are TRBV18 and TRBJ2-1; 11 bases fit TRBD2. The junction had 4 bases not matched to a gene; V was cut back by 3 bases and J by 6 bases. The germline V gene has CDR1 KGHSH and CDR2 LQKENI. This CDR3 region has 15 residues. CDR3 in amino acids: CASSPPTSGVNEQFF. The CDR3 DNA reads as TGTGCCAGCTCACCCCCGACTAGCGGGGTCAATGAGCAGTTCTTC. Combining the CDR3 with reference TRBV18 and TRBJ2-1 gives the whole variable domain NAGVMQNPRHLVRRRGQEARLRCSPMKGHSHVYWYRQLPEEGLKFMVYLQKENIIDESGMPKERFSAEFPKEGPSILRIQQVVRGDSAAYFCASSPPTSGVNEQFFGPGTRLTVL.

In its sample, this clonotype was seen many times. The chain employs TRBV6-2 or TRBV6-3 and TRBJ2-7, with D possibly TRBD1 on 5 matching bases. The CDR3 is 15 amino acids. Germline V gene data show CDR1 as MNHEY and CDR2 as SVGEGT. V lost 0 bases to trimming and J lost 0 bases, with 9 bases between them. CDR3: CASSYSRQGSYEQYF. CDR3 coding DNA: TGTGCCAGCAGTTACTCGCGGCAGGGCTCCTACGAGCAGTACTTC.

The chain couples TRBV6-1 to TRBJ1-2, with 7 bases that match TRBD1. Looked up from germline, CDR1 is MNHNS and CDR2 is SASEGT. The CDR3 length is 15 residues. The junction had 7 bases not matched to a gene; V was cut back by 6 bases and J by 0 bases. CDR3 region: CASRIAGTANYGYTF. As DNA, the CDR3 is TGTGCCAGCAGGATAGCAGGGACAGCTAACTATGGCTACACCTTC.

Ten or more counts support this clonotype. The V call is TRBV28, the J call TRBJ2-5; 7 bases line up with TRBD2. CDR1 MDHEN and CDR2 SYDVKM come from the germline V gene. The length of the CDR3 is 16 residues. The junction had 9 bases not matched to a gene; V was cut back by 1 base and J by 4 bases. The CDR3 DNA reads as TGTGCCAGCAGTTTATTGGGCGGGAGATTGACAGAGACCCAGTACTTC. Protein sequence: CASSLLGGRLTETQYF.

This clonotype came up many times. This chain connects TRBV27 to TRBJ1-1; D remains unclear. In germline, CDR1 is MNHEY, CDR2 SMNVEV (reference sequence). The CDR3 loop spans 15 amino acids. V lost 2 bases, J lost 0 bases, and 10 bases lay in between. In DNA, the CDR3 is TGTGCCAGCAGTTTAGGGCCAATCCTGAACACTGAAGCTTTCTTT. It encodes CASSLGPILNTEAFF.

The V and J genes are TRBV19 and TRBJ1-4, with D hard to call. V shed 3 bases and J shed 6 bases, with 11 bases lying between them. The length of the CDR3 is 14 residues. Germline CDR1 reads LNHDA; CDR2 reads SQIVND (reference sequence). The CDR3 here is CASSIGRWDEKLFF. CDR3 nucleotide sequence: TGTGCCAGTAGTATTGGCAGGTGGGATGAAAAACTGTTTTTT.

This clonotype showed up just a few times. CDR3 region: CASSLALVGEINQPQHF. CDR3 sequence (DNA): TGTGCCAGCAGCTTAGCGCTGGTAGGGGAGATCAATCAGCCCCAGCATTTT. This chain links TRBV7-8 with TRBJ1-5, with a possible D match to TRBD1 (5 bases). The germline V and J ends were trimmed by 0 bases and 3 bases, with 15 bases remaining between them. This CDR3 has 17 residues. Germline V gene sequence: CDR1 SGHVS, CDR2 FQNEAQ.

This clonotype showed up just a few times. V gene TRBV10-3 combines with J gene TRBJ2-2, with TRBD1 identical over 7 bases. Unmatched junction bases numbered 2, after V lost 2 bases and J lost 8 bases. Germline V lookup: CDR1 ENHRY, CDR2 SYGVKD. This CDR3 contains 13 residues. The CDR3 loop reads CAISEGDRGELFF. The DNA for the CDR3 is TGTGCCATCAGTGAGGGGGACAGAGGGGAGCTGTTTTTT.